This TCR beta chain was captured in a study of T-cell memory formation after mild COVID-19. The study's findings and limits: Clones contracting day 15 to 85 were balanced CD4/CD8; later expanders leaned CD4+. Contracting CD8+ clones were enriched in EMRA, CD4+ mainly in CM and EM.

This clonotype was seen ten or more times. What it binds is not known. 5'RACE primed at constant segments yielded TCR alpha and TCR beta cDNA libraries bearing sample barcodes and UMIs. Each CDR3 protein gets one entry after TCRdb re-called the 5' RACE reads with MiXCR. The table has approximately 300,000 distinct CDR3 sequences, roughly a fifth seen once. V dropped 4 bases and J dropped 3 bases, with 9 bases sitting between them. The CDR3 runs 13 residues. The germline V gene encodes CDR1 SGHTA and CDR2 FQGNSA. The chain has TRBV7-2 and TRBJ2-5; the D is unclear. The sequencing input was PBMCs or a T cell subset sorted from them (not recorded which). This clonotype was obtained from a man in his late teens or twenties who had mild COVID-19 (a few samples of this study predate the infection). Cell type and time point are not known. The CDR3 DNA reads TGTGCCAGCAGCTCATACGTGGAAGAGACCCAGTACTTC. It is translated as CASSSYVEETQYF. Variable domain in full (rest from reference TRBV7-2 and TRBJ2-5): GAGVSQSPSNKVTEKGKDVELRCDPISGHTALYWYRQSLGQGLEFLIYFQGNSAPDKSGLPSDRFSAERTGGSVSTLTIQRTQQEDSAVYLCASSSYVEETQYFGPGTRLLVL.